This T cell receptor beta chain was profiled in a study of CD8+ T cells in alopecia areata. After isolation, RNA underwent reverse transcription to generate cDNA as the sequencing template. The protocol was immunoSEQ multiplex PCR, while the TCRdb copy is restricted to in-frame clones and leaves out a portion. The table records over 150,000 clones, 56% of them present only once. Findings of the study overall: Sequencing of scalp tissue also captures the resident alphabeta T cells of normal skin.

Germline V gene lookup returns CDR1 SGHDT and CDR2 YYEEEE. After removal of 4 bases from V and 5 bases from J, the junction contained 8 bases not matched to a gene. The CDR3 loop spans 14 amino acids. Details on this clone: Its antigen is not known.

This clonotype originated in a human donor in good health. Sequencing was carried out using CD8+ T cells sorted from blood. This chain uses TRBV5-6 with TRBJ1-2, with 7 bases matching TRBD1. This chain's CDR3 is CASSPGTALYGYTF. The CDR3 coding sequence is TGTGCCAGCAGCCCCGGGACAGCCCTATATGGCTACACCTTC.